One sample yielded the 25 T cell receptor beta chains listed below, sequenced in a study of blood T cells in healthy people across ages. Using a J-beta primer mix together with a sample-barcoded 5' primer, a second PCR was run for roughly 7 to 11 cycles. Each CDR3 protein is one row after TCRdb ran MiXCR on the 5' RACE reads. The profile shows 910,000 or so distinct CDR3 sequences, roughly half of them singletons. The specimen sequenced was blood. Source of these receptors: a woman aged 55-70 years in good health.

This chain joins TRBV6-5 and TRBJ2-4; 13 nucleotides line up with TRBD2. Near its end, the DNA agrees better with TRBJ2-7, so the J call may be wrong. CDR1 is MNHEY, CDR2 SVGAGI, per germline. There are 17 residues in the CDR3. The CDR3 here is CASSYGRTSGSSYEQYF. DNA of the CDR3: TGTGCCAGCAGTTACGGTCGGACTAGCGGGAGTAGTTACGAGCAGTACTTC.

To note about this clonotype: A read error may be the cause here, since a much bigger clone is one base away. The chain links TRBV3-1 to TRBJ2-1; possibly TRBD2 for D (6 bases). The CDR3 spans 11 residues. Germline assignment: CDR1 LGHDT and CDR2 YNNKEL (reference sequence). As DNA, the CDR3 is TGTGCCATCAGCCAAGGGGACTTTCAGTTCTTC. This translates into CAISQGDFQFF.

This clonotype was observed at least ten times. The J gene is TRBJ2-7, the V gene TRBV29-1; 11 bases line up with TRBD2. Germline assignment: CDR1 SQVTM and CDR2 ANQGSEA. The CDR3 loop spans 13 amino acids. V was pared by 4 bases and J by 3 bases, with 2 bases of the junction left unmatched. CDR3 protein: CSVAGTSGYEQYF. CDR3 sequence (DNA): TGCAGCGTTGCCGGGACTAGCGGCTACGAGCAGTACTTC.

This chain uses TRBV14 with TRBJ2-3, with 9 bases identical to TRBD1. J lost 2 bases, V lost 2 bases, and 5 bases had no gene match. The germline V gene encodes CDR1 SGHDN and CDR2 FVKESK. CDR3 length: 16 amino acids. The CDR3 sequence is CASSQLTGGYTDTQYF. The CDR3 DNA reads as TGTGCCAGCAGCCAATTAACAGGGGGCTACACAGATACGCAGTATTTT.

This clonotype was observed a few times. The chain links TRBV20-1 to TRBJ2-5, with a possible D match to TRBD2 (6 bases). This CDR3 region has 11 residues. The V gene's germline CDR1 is DFQATT and CDR2 SNEGSKA (reference sequence). For the CDR3, the DNA is TGCTGTTCGGTAGCGGTTGAGACCCAGTACTTC. This sequence encodes CCSVAVETQYF.

V gene TRBV20-1 combines with J gene TRBJ1-1; TRBD1 matches at 9 bases. Germline-derived CDR1 and CDR2 are DFQATT and SNEGSKA (reference sequence). There are 15 residues in the CDR3. The ends lost 4 bases at V and 4 bases at J; junction bases unmatched: 10. The CDR3 reads CSANPQGAAGTEAFF. CDR3 nucleotides: TGCAGTGCTAACCCACAGGGGGCGGCGGGCACTGAAGCTTTCTTT.

This clonotype was detected a few times. The chain joins TRBV6-2 or TRBV6-3 to TRBJ2-7; TRBD2 might be the D (6 bases). From germline, CDR1 is MNHEY and CDR2 SVGEGT. Trimming took 2 bases from V and 1 from J, leaving 12 bases between them. The CDR3 has 15 residues. The CDR3, as DNA: TGTGCCAGCAGTTACCCCCTAGCGTTGTCCTACGAGCAGTACTTC. Amino acids: CASSYPLALSYEQYF.

The CDR3 DNA reads as TGCGCCAGCAGCCAGAACCGGGGCATTGAGCAGTTCTTC. Translating gives CASSQNRGIEQFF. V is TRBV4-1 and J is TRBJ2-1; D may match TRBD1 or TRBD2 (5 bases each). Trimming took off 3 bases at V and 9 bases at J, with 12 bases between the two ends. In germline, CDR1 is MGHRA, CDR2 YSYEKL. The CDR3 totals 13 residues.

This clonotype was observed a handful of times. J is TRBJ2-1 and V is TRBV29-1; 7 nucleotides match TRBD2. CDR1 is SQVTM and CDR2 is ANQGSEA in the germline V gene. The V and J ends lost 4 bases and 7 bases, in that order; junction bases with no gene match: 10. CDR3 size: 14 residues. Here the CDR3 DNA reads TGCAGCGTTGGATTTGCGGGAGTTTCGAATGAGCAGTTCTTC. Translating it yields CSVGFAGVSNEQFF.

The rearrangement joins TRBV11-2 to TRBJ2-7; 8 positions match TRBD2. Germline values: CDR1 SGHAT, CDR2 FQNNGV. Trimming at V came to 2 bases and at J to 3 bases, leaving 6 bases not matched to a gene. The CDR3 extends over 15 amino acids. CDR3 DNA: TGTGCCAGCAGCTTAAGCGGGACTAGGATCTACGAGCAGTACTTC. It is translated as CASSLSGTRIYEQYF.

The gene calls are TRBV12-3 or TRBV12-4 and TRBJ1-2, with D possibly matching TRBD1 (6 bases). The CDR3 length is 15 residues. Trimming removed 7 bases from V and 3 bases from J, with 18 bases in between. The CDR3 protein is CASTSQGTSYYGYTF. CDR3 sequence (DNA): TGTGCCAGCACCTCCCAGGGGACCTCTTACTATGGCTACACCTTC.

This chain joins TRBV6-1 and TRBJ1-5, with 8 nucleotides matching TRBD1. The CDR3 covers 15 residues. Germline trimming cut 2 bases from V and 3 bases from J; bases unmatched to any gene: 3. Germline V gives CDR1 MNHNS, CDR2 SASEGT. The DNA for the CDR3 is TGTGCCAGCAGTGAATGGACAGGGATCAATCAGCCCCAGCATTTT. This encodes CASSEWTGINQPQHF.

This clonotype was counted only a few times. The genes are TRBV24-1 and TRBJ2-7; D remains ambiguous. This CDR3 spans 13 amino acids. With 5 bases removed from V and 2 bases from J, the gap between germline ends came to 9 bases. Germline V gene sequence: CDR1 KGHDR, CDR2 SFDVKD. The CDR3 nucleotides read TGTGCCACCAGTGGGTCCCCGACCTACGAGCAGTACTTC. Its protein product is CATSGSPTYEQYF.

The rearrangement uses TRBV28 and TRBJ1-6, with D possibly TRBD1 on 5 matching bases. The CDR3 is made up of 13 amino acids. From germline, CDR1 is MDHEN and CDR2 SYDVKM. V was cut by 7 bases and J by 8 bases, with 12 bases left in between. Here the CDR3 DNA reads TGTGCCAGCAAAACGACAGTGGATTCACCCCTCCACTTT. Amino acid sequence: CASKTTVDSPLHF.

This chain uses TRBV28 with TRBJ2-5, with D tentatively TRBD1 (7 bases). The J call may be incorrect, as the DNA end agrees better with TRBJ2-7. The CDR3 has 14 residues. Germline assignment: CDR1 MDHEN and CDR2 SYDVKM. CDR3 residues: CATLVTGRTYEQYF. The CDR3 DNA reads TGTGCCACCTTAGTGACAGGGAGGACCTACGAGCAGTACTTC.

About this clonotype: One end of the junction fails to match germline, which may point to a read error. The chain is built from TRBV7-9 and TRBJ2-5; D may be TRBD2 (6 bases). The CDR3 is 16 amino acids. CDR1 is SEHNR, CDR2 FQNEAQ, per germline (reference sequence). In nucleotides, the CDR3 is TGTGTCAGCAGCTCTTCTAGAGGGGAGGTGGTAGAGACCCAGTACTTC. It is translated as CVSSSSRGEVVETQYF.

V is TRBV11-3 and J is TRBJ2-4; the D call may be TRBD1 or TRBD2 (6 bases each). The CDR3 extends over 13 amino acids. Germline loops: CDR1 SGHNT, CDR2 YENEEA. Trimming took off 5 bases at V and 5 bases at J, with 10 bases between the two ends. The CDR3 region is CASSRRGENIQYF. The CDR3 nucleotides are TGTGCCAGCAGCCGGAGGGGGGAAAACATTCAGTACTTC.

This clonotype was observed a handful of times. The V gene is TRBV5-1, the J gene TRBJ2-7; 10 nucleotides match TRBD1. This CDR3 is built from 15 residues. V lost 5 bases, J lost 2 bases, and 7 bases stayed unmatched. CDR1 SGHRS and CDR2 YFSETQ come from the germline V gene. Here the CDR3 reads CASRLGDRGPYEQYF. CDR3 DNA: TGCGCCAGCAGACTGGGGGACAGGGGCCCCTACGAGCAGTACTTC. Supplemented by reference TRBV5-1 and TRBJ2-7, the full variable domain reads KAGVTQTPRYLIKTRGQQVTLSCSPISGHRSVSWYQQTPGQGLQFLFEYFSETQRNKGNFPGRFSGRQFSNSRSEMNVSTLELGDSALYLCASRLGDRGPYEQYFGPGTRLTVT.

This chain joins TRBV7-9 and TRBJ2-1, with 13 bases aligning to TRBD2. Trimming at V came to 7 bases and at J to 7 bases, leaving 4 bases not matched to a gene. This CDR3 is built from 14 residues. CDR1 is SEHNR, CDR2 FQNEAQ, per germline (reference sequence). The CDR3 sequence: CASKLAGGSNEQFF. The CDR3 DNA follows: TGTGCCAGCAAACTAGCGGGAGGGTCAAATGAGCAGTTCTTC.

The rearrangement uses TRBV11-2 and TRBJ2-1, with unresolved D. Germline loops: CDR1 SGHAT, CDR2 FQNNGV. With 6 bases removed from V and 6 bases from J, the gap between germline ends came to 6 bases. This CDR3 contains 11 residues. The CDR3 is CASRRSNEQFF. The CDR3 DNA reads as TGTGCCAGCAGGCGTAGCAATGAGCAGTTCTTC.

V gene TRBV11-2 combines with J gene TRBJ2-7, with D perhaps TRBD1 (6 bases). The CDR3 extends over 14 amino acids. Germline CDR1 SGHAT, CDR2 FQNNGV. Between the trimmed V and J ends, which lost 5 bases and 5 bases, there was a span of 16 bases. In DNA, the CDR3 is TGTGCCAGCAGCCTTACGACAGGTTTTGACGAGCAGTACTTC. Translated: CASSLTTGFDEQYF.

This clonotype turned up a few times. The CDR3 region has the DNA TGTGCCATCAGTGACGGACTAGCGAGAAAAAACATTCAGTACTTC. Its translation: CAISDGLARKNIQYF. V and J are TRBV10-3 and TRBJ2-4, with 9 bases matching TRBD2. Germline CDR1 reads ENHRY; CDR2 reads SYGVKD. V trimming: 3 bases; J trimming: 4 bases; junction bases outside the gene matches: 4. The CDR3 runs to 15 residues.

In this sample, this clonotype turned up a few times. One junction end does not reproduce the germline sequence, and a read error may be involved. The V and J genes are TRBV7-2 and TRBJ2-7, with D possibly TRBD2 on 5 matching bases. The CDR3 totals 14 residues. Germline CDR1 reads SGHTA; CDR2 reads FQGNSA. CDR3 DNA: TGTGCCGGCAGCCCTTCCCAGCGCCCGGGGGAGCAGTACTTC. This gives the protein CAGSPSQRPGEQYF.

In this sample, this clonotype turned up a few times. CDR3 loop: CSAKRPAYEQYF. CDR3 nucleotides: TGCAGTGCTAAAAGACCGGCCTACGAGCAGTACTTC. The J gene is TRBJ2-7, the V gene TRBV20-1; D not certain. Per the germline V gene, CDR1 is DFQATT and CDR2 is SNEGSKA (reference sequence). Trimming stripped 4 bases from V and 2 bases from J, with 9 bases between. The CDR3 consists of 12 residues.

The gene calls are TRBV15 and TRBJ2-1, with 8 positions matching TRBD2. Trimming at V came to 0 bases and at J to 6 bases, leaving 19 bases not matched to a gene. From germline, CDR1 is LNHNV and CDR2 YYDKDF (reference sequence). CDR3 length equals 20 residues. The CDR3 here is CATSRDGPKRERPDCNEQFF. The CDR3 DNA follows: TGTGCCACCAGCAGAGATGGCCCTAAGCGGGAGAGGCCAGACTGCAATGAGCAGTTCTTC.